This T cell receptor beta chain was captured by sequencing in a study of T cell repertoires in cytomegalovirus infection. Across the study: It was the public TCR beta signatures that indicated both CMV infection and matching HLA type. The study, taken as a whole, reports: CMV carriers having the relevant HLA were flagged by cumulative public TCR beta family frequency.

A single record per CDR3 protein comes from TCRdb applying MiXCR to the reads. This repertoire shows hundreds of thousands of distinct CDR3 sequences, around a sixth found once; its top ten account for around 11%. The CDR3 sequence is 15 residues long. Germline CDR1 SGHTA, CDR2 FQGNSA. The V and J ends lost 5 bases and 1 base respectively, with 14 bases between them. This clonotype was counted a few times. No antigen is known for it. The TCR was taken from a human donor in good health (CMV status not recorded). Some clones in this sample may be carry-over from other donors' samples. The chain is built from TRBV7-2 and TRBJ1-2; possibly TRBD1 for D (5 bases). Sequenced material: PBMCs. In nucleotides, the CDR3 is TGTGCCAGCAGCAGACAGAACGCGAATAACTATGGCTACACCTTC. This sequence encodes CASSRQNANNYGYTF. The variable domain in full, with the rest retrieved from reference TRBV7-2 and TRBJ1-2, is GAGVSQSPSNKVTEKGKDVELRCDPISGHTALYWYRQSLGQGLEFLIYFQGNSAPDKSGLPSDRFSAERTGGSVSTLTIQRTQQEDSAVYLCASSRQNANNYGYTFGSGTRLTVV.